A single sample is the source of the 7 T cell receptor beta chains below, sequenced in a study of CD4 T cells in relation to SARS-CoV-2 and coronaviruses. Their recognized antigens are unknown. Sequenced by immunoSEQ multiplex PCR; TCRdb stores in-frame clones only, minus some. The sample holds about 29,000 clones, more than 70% seen once. The unexposed donors gave CD4+ T cells in about 2011-2018, prior to COVID-19. The cells were cultured for about 10 days before CD4+ T cells were isolated. Input material: CD4+ T cells from PBMCs, cultured in vitro. The receptor source for this set is a human donor in good health.

The V call is TRBV5-4, the J call TRBJ2-3; D possibly corresponds to TRBD1 (6 bases). This CDR3 contains 15 residues. The V gene lost 4 bases and the J gene lost 3 bases, with 15 bases spanning the gap. Germline CDR1 reads SGHNT; CDR2 reads YYREEE (reference sequence). CDR3 region: CASSGDRLSTDTQYF. CDR3 in DNA: TGTGCCAGCAGCGGTGACAGGCTCTCTACAGATACGCAGTATTTT.

V is TRBV11-2 and J is TRBJ2-7, with D possibly TRBD1 on 6 matching bases. The ends were cut back, 5 bases at V and 4 bases at J, with 12 bases in the middle. CDR3 length: 13 amino acids. Germline assignment: CDR1 SGHAT and CDR2 FQNNGV. CDR3 sequence reads: CASSPGTPYEQYF. The CDR3 nucleotides read TGTGCCAGCAGCCCCGGGACACCGTACGAGCAGTACTTC.

The chain links TRBV6-5 to TRBJ1-4; the match to TRBD1 covers 8 bases. V lost 6 bases and J lost 6; bases outside the gene matches: 6. The CDR3 extends over 14 amino acids. Germline assignment: CDR1 MNHEY and CDR2 SVGAGI. CDR3 sequence (DNA): TGTGCCAGCAGGCGTGGACAGGGTCATGAAAAACTGTTTTTT. Amino acids: CASRRGQGHEKLFF.

The rearrangement joins TRBV3-1 (or the pseudogene TRBV3-2) to TRBJ1-2; weak D call: TRBD1 (5 bases). V was trimmed by 3 bases and J by 4 bases, leaving 21 bases between them. Germline V CDR1 and CDR2: LGHDT, YNNKEL (reference sequence). The CDR3 runs to 17 residues. In DNA, the CDR3 is TGTGCCAGCAGCCACGAAGATGGGTTGGGGGGAAGCTATGGCTACACCTTC. Amino acid sequence: CASSHEDGLGGSYGYTF.

Only a few counts were recorded for this clone. The genes are TRBV7-8 and TRBJ1-3; TRBD1 matches at 8 bases. J gave up 0 bases and V 1 base, and 8 bases lay outside the gene matches. From germline, CDR1 is SGHVS and CDR2 FQNEAQ. This CDR3 spans 18 amino acids. The DNA for the CDR3 is TGTGCCAGCAGCTTAGTCGGAGACAGGGGCCTCTCTGGAAACACCATATATTTT. Protein sequence: CASSLVGDRGLSGNTIYF.

This clone was seen just once. In DNA, the CDR3 is TGTGCCAGCAGCTTAGACAGGGATACGCAGTATTTT. Translated: CASSLDRDTQYF. This chain joins TRBV7-9 and TRBJ2-3, with D maybe TRBD1 (5 bases). Between the trimmed V and J ends, which lost 1 base and 6 bases, there was a span of 5 bases. The CDR3 is made up of 12 amino acids. The germline gives CDR1 SEHNR, CDR2 FQNEAQ (reference sequence).

The chain links TRBV18 to TRBJ1-2, with D hard to call. The CDR3 loop spans 14 amino acids. Germline V gives CDR1 KGHSH, CDR2 LQKENI. V was pared by 3 bases and J by 4 bases, with 12 bases between. CDR3 coding DNA: TGTGCCAGCTCACCGCCGGCAGTGCCCTATGGCTACACCTTC. This translates into CASSPPAVPYGYTF.